The following is a T cell receptor beta chain sequence with its context. This entry is derived from a study of OX40 agonist ivuxolimab in advanced cancers. As for the study in general: At roughly 83% male, the cohort had a mean age of 60 years, ranging from roughly 20 to 80.

CDR3 length: 15 amino acids. Trimming took 0 bases from V and 10 from J, leaving 17 bases between them. Germline values: CDR1 SGDLS, CDR2 YYNGEE. The assay was immunoSEQ multiplex PCR, and TCRdb's table has in-frame clones only and misses some. The table shows more than 70,000 clones, with roughly 88% occurring only once. The chain is built from TRBV9 and TRBJ2-1; D gene uncertain. The sequence derives from an adult with an advanced solid tumor such as melanoma, head and neck, liver or kidney cancer. The sequences come from CD4+ or CD8+ T cells sorted from blood, collected in a trial of the OX40 agonist ivuxolimab. CDR3 in amino acids: CASSVVSSDATEQFF. DNA of the CDR3: TGTGCCAGCAGCGTAGTGTCCAGCGATGCGACGGAGCAGTTCTTC.